This T cell receptor beta chain was obtained from a study of blood T cell repertoires in COVID-19. In the study overall: In each case, the material was cDNA or gDNA derived from T cells, B-cell-depleted T cells, or PBMCs.

Profiling relied on immunoSEQ multiplex PCR, and the TCRdb table lists in-frame clones only, not all of them. The repertoire holds 290,000 or so clones, with 75% to 90% as singletons. CDR1 and CDR2 (germline): SGHTA, FQGNSA. V dropped 5 bases and J dropped 5 bases, with 16 bases sitting between them. This CDR3 is built from 15 residues. Sequencing used peripheral blood. This receptor was obtained from a young man with active or convalescent COVID-19. The chain combines TRBV7-2 with TRBJ2-1, with D possibly being TRBD2 (5 bases). The CDR3 sequence: CASSVPGSRDNEQFF. CDR3 in DNA: TGTGCCAGCAGCGTACCGGGATCCAGAGACAATGAGCAGTTCTTC.